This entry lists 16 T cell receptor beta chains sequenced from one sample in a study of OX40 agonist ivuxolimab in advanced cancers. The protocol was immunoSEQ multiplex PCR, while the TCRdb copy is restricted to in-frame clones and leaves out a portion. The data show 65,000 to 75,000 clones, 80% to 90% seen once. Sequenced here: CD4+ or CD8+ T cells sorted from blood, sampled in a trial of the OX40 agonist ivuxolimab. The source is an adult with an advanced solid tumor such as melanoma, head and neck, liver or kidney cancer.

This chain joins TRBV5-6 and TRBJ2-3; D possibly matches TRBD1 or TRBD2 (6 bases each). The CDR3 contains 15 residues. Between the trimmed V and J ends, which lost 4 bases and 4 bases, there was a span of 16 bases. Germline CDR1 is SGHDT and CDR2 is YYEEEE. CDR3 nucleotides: TGTGCCAGCAGCCTTGAGGGGGGAGCCCCAGATACGCAGTATTTT. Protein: CASSLEGGAPDTQYF.

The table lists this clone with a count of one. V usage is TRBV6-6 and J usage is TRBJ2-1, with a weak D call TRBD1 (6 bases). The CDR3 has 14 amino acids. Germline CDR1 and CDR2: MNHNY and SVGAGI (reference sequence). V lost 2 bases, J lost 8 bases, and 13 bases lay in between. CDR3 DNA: TGTGCCAGCAGTTACCGCAGGGGTAGGGATGAGCAGTTCTTC. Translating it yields CASSYRRGRDEQFF.

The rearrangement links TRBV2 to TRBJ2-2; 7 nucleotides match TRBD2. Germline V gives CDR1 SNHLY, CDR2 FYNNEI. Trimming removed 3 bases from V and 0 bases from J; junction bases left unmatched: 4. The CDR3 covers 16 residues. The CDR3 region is CASSERLAANTGELFF. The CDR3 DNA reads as TGTGCCAGCAGTGAGAGGCTAGCGGCGAACACCGGGGAGCTGTTTTTT.

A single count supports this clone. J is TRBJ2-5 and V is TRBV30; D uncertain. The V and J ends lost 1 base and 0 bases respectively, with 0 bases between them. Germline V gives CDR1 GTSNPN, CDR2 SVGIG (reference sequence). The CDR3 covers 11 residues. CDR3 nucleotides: TGTGCCTGGAGTGACCAAGAGACCCAGTACTTC. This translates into CAWSDQETQYF.

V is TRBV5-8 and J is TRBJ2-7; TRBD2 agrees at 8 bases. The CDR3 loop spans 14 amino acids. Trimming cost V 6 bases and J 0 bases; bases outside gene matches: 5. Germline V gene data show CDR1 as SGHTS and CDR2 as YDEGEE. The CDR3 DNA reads TGTGCCAGCAACCGGGAGGGAAACTCCTACGAGCAGTACTTC. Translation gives CASNREGNSYEQYF. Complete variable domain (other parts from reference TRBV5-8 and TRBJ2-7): EAGVTQSPTHLIKTRGQQATLRCSPISGHTSVYWYQQALGLGLQFLLWYDEGEERNRGNFPPRFSGRQFPNYSSELNVNALELEDSALYLCASNREGNSYEQYFGPGTRLTVT.

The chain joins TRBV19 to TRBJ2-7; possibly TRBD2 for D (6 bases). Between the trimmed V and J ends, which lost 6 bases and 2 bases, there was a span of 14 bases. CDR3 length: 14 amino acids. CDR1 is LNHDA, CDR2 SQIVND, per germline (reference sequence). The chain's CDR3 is CASSPGLVPYEQYF. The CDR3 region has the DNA TGTGCCAGTAGCCCGGGACTTGTCCCCTACGAGCAGTACTTC.

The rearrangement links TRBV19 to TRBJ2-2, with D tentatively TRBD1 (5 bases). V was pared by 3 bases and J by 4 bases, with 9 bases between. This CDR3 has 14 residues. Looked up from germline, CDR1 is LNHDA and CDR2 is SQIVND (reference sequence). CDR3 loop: CASSILQGTGELFF. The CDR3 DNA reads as TGTGCCAGTAGTATTTTGCAGGGCACCGGGGAGCTGTTTTTT.

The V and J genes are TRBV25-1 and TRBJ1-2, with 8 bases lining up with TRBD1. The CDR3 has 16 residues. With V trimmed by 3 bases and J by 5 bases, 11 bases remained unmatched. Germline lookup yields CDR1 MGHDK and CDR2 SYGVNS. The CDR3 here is CASSDSGTGGVYGYTF. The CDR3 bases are TGTGCCAGCAGTGACTCCGGGACAGGTGGGGTGTATGGCTACACCTTC.

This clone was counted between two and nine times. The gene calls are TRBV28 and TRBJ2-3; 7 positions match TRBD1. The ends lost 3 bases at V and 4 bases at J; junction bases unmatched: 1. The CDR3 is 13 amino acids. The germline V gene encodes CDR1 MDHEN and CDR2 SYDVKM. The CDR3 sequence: CASSFQGADTQYF. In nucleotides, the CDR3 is TGTGCCAGCAGTTTTCAGGGGGCAGATACGCAGTATTTT.

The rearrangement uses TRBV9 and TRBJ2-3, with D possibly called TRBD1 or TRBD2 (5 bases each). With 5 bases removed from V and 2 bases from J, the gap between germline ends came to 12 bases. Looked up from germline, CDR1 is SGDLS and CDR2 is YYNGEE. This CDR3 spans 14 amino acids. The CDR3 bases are TGTGCCAGCAGTGCCGGGACCCTCACAGATACGCAGTATTTT. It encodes CASSAGTLTDTQYF.

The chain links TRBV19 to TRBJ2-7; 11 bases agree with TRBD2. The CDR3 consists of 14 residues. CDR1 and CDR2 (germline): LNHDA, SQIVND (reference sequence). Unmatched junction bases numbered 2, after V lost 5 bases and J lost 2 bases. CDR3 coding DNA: TGTGCCAGTAGTGTACTAGCGGGGGCCTACGAGCAGTACTTC. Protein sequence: CASSVLAGAYEQYF.

The CDR3 loop is CAWNLWGNTGEQYF. CDR3 bases: TGTGCCTGGAATCTCTGGGGGAATACGGGCGAGCAGTACTTC. The genes are TRBV30 and TRBJ2-7; D may be TRBD1 or TRBD2 (5 bases each). Trimming removed 4 bases at V and 6 bases at J, with 19 bases between. The CDR3 spans 14 residues. Germline assignment: CDR1 GTSNPN and CDR2 SVGIG (reference sequence). The full variable domain, completed using reference TRBV30 and TRBJ2-7, is SQTIHQWPATLVQPVGSPLSLECTVEGTSNPNLYWYRQAAGRGLQLLFYSVGIGQISSEVPQNLSASRPQDRQFILSSKKLLLSDSGFYLCAWNLWGNTGEQYFGPGTRLTVT.

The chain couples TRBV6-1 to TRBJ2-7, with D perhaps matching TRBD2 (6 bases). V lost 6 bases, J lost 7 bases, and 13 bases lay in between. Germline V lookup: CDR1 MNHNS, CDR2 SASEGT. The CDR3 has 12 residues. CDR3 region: CASRVGAGEQYF. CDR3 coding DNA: TGTGCCAGCAGGGTAGGGGCGGGGGAGCAGTACTTC.

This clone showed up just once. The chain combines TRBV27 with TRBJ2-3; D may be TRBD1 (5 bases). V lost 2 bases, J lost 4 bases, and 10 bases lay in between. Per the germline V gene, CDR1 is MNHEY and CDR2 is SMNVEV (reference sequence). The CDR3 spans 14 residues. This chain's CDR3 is CASSLGQGADTQYF. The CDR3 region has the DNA TGTGCCAGCAGTTTAGGGCAGGGCGCAGATACGCAGTATTTT.

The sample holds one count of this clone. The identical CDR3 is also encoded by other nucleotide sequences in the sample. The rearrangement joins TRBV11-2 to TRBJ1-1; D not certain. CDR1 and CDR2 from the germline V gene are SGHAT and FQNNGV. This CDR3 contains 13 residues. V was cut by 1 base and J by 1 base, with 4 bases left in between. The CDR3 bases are TGTGCCAGCAGCTTAGTTAGGAACACTGAAGCTTTCTTT. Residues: CASSLVRNTEAFF. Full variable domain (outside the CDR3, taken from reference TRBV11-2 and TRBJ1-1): EAGVAQSPRYKIIEKRQSVAFWCNPISGHATLYWYQQILGQGPKLLIQFQNNGVVDDSQLPKDRFSAERLKGVDSTLKIQPAKLEDSAVYLCASSLVRNTEAFFGQGTRLTVV.

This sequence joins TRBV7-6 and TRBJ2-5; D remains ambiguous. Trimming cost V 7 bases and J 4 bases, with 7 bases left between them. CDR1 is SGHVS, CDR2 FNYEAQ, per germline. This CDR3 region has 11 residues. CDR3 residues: CASIFRETQYF. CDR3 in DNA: TGTGCCAGCATCTTTCGAGAGACCCAGTACTTC.